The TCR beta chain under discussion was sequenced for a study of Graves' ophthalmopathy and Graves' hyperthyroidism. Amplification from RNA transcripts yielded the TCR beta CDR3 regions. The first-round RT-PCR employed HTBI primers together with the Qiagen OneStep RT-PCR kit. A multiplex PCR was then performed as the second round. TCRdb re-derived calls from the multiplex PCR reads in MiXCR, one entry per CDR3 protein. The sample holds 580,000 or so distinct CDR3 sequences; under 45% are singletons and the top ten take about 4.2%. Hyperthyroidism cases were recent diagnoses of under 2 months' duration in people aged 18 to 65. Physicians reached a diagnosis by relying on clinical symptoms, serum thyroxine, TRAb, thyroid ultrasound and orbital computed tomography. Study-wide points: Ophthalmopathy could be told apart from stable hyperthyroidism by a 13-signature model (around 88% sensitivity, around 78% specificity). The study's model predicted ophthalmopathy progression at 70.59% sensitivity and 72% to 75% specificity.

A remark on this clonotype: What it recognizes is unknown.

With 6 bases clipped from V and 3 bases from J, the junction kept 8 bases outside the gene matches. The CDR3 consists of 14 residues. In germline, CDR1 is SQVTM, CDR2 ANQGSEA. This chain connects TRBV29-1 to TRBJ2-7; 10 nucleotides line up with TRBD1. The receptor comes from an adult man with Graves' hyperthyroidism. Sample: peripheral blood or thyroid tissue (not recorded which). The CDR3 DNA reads TGCAGCGTGAGGTCAGGACAGGGGGTCTACGAGCAGTACTTC. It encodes CSVRSGQGVYEQYF.